A selection of T cell receptor beta chains follows, all from one sample in a study of T cells after yellow fever vaccination. TCRdb re-called the 5' RACE reads through MiXCR, storing one row per CDR3 protein. The table includes 400,000 to 450,000 distinct CDR3 sequences, around a sixth detected once. Sequencing was performed on PBMCs, taken before the yellow fever booster vaccination. The receptors stem from a young man who received the YFV17D yellow fever vaccine. Both conserved end residues are part of each CDR3.

TRBJ2-7	TRBV3-1	CASSKRGAFLLNEQYF
TRBJ2-3	TRBV5-1	CASSVAQPGDTQYF
TRBJ2-7	TRBV28	CASGETGTYEQYF
TRBJ1-6	TRBV5-4	CASTDRGAYNSPLHF
TRBJ1-6	TRBV6-2/TRBV6-3	CASHGTGANSPLHF
TRBJ2-1	TRBV7-2	CASSRLVASSEQFF
TRBJ2-3	TRBV7-2	CASSFIAGTSLDTQYF
TRBJ1-5	TRBV6-5	CASRAGPRGWPQHF
TRBJ1-2	TRBV12-3/TRBV12-4	CASRDREYYGYTF
TRBJ1-1	TRBV18	CASSPGSMNTEAFF
TRBJ1-1	TRBV7-2	CASSRDRETEAFF
TRBJ2-7	TRBV30	CAWSANRGRSYLYEQYF
TRBJ1-2	TRBV7-9	CASSGRQGDGYTF
TRBJ1-5	TRBV5-5	CASSLQLSNQPQHF
TRBJ2-5	TRBV4-1	CASSRQGRQETQYF
TRBJ2-7	TRBV7-2	CASSFIGYEQYF
TRBJ2-3	TRBV12-5	CASGTADTQYF
TRBJ1-6	TRBV12-3/TRBV12-4	CASSLADRDSPLHF
TRBJ2-7	TRBV20-1	CSANPPGAGEQYF
TRBJ2-5	TRBV27	CASSEFWDTVRFETQYF
TRBJ2-1	TRBV12-3/TRBV12-4	CASSLWRTGVVKSSYNEQFF
TRBJ2-1	TRBV4-1	CASSLSRGGAVHEQFF
TRBJ2-5	TRBV20-1	CSAPGGRGEPQETQYF
TRBJ1-1	TRBV15	CATSSRGGHRNTEAFF
TRBJ2-1	TRBV12-3/TRBV12-4	CASSFTRGDEQFF
TRBJ1-4	TRBV6-6	CASIESQGQEKLFF
TRBJ2-1	TRBV7-3	CASSPLGAGMGNEQFF
TRBJ1-2	TRBV29-1	CSAVSNSYGYTF
TRBJ2-2	TRBV4-2	CASSQEALTGELFF
TRBJ2-5	TRBV29-1	CSVDRAGGLETQYF
TRBJ2-2	TRBV6-2/TRBV6-3	CASRLIYGTVPGELFF
TRBJ2-3	TRBV7-8	CASSFSGGKDTQYF
TRBJ2-1	TRBV20-1	CSALLLIAGGHNEQFF
TRBJ1-3	TRBV11-2	CASSLFAGGNTIYF
TRBJ2-7	TRBV20-1	CSALPGTRSDEQYF
TRBJ1-1	TRBV6-5	CASSFIPQGARTEAFF
TRBJ2-5	TRBV20-1	CSARVGSQETQYF
TRBJ2-2	TRBV5-1	CASSRGGGANTGELFF
TRBJ2-7	TRBV7-9	CASSLVLSPYEQYF
TRBJ2-2	TRBV4-1	CASSPPGLNTGELFF
TRBJ1-2	TRBV20-1	CSADGINYGYTF
TRBJ2-3	TRBV20-1	CSANSPGTKWGPTDTQYF